This T cell receptor (beta chain) was identified in a study of T-cell memory formation after mild COVID-19. TCRdb redid the calling of the 5' RACE reads with MiXCR, one entry per CDR3 protein. The sample lists 45,000 to 65,000 distinct CDR3 sequences, 8% to 10% occurring once. This clonotype came up a few times. The CDR3 loop spans 17 amino acids. CDR1 is LGHDT, CDR2 YNNKEL, per germline (reference sequence). Trimming pared 5 bases from V and 2 bases from J, leaving 18 bases between. The sample was PBMCs or a T cell subset sorted from them (not recorded which). This TCR came from a man aged 18 to 29 who had mild COVID-19 (a few samples of this study predate the infection). Cell type and time point are not known. The chain employs TRBV3-1 and TRBJ2-2; weak D call: TRBD1 (5 bases). This CDR3 reads CASSRGPGLINTGELFF. CDR3 coding DNA: TGTGCCAGCAGCAGGGGCCCAGGGTTGATTAACACCGGGGAGCTGTTTTTT.